Listed here are 30 T cell receptor beta chains from one sample, sequenced in a study of OX40 agonist ivuxolimab in advanced cancers. The protocol was immunoSEQ multiplex PCR, while the TCRdb copy is restricted to in-frame clones and leaves out a portion. The sample lists 55,000 to 75,000 clones, 87% occurring once. The specimen was CD4+ or CD8+ T cells sorted from blood, collected in a trial of the OX40 agonist ivuxolimab. The receptors were sampled from an adult with an advanced solid tumor such as melanoma, head and neck, liver or kidney cancer.

This chain uses TRBV11-2 with TRBJ1-1, with D unclear. The germline V and J ends were trimmed by 1 base and 2 bases, with 8 bases remaining between them. CDR3 length: 14 amino acids. Germline-derived CDR1 and CDR2 are SGHAT and FQNNGV. CDR3 loop: CASSLVGGNTEAFF. The CDR3 DNA is TGTGCCAGCAGCTTAGTGGGTGGAAACACTGAAGCTTTCTTT.

The chain links TRBV28 to TRBJ1-2; 8 positions agree with TRBD1. Trimming at V came to 6 bases and at J to 7 bases, leaving 7 bases not matched to a gene. Germline assignment: CDR1 MDHEN and CDR2 SYDVKM. The CDR3 contains 13 residues. CDR3 loop: CASSRGQGRGYTF. The CDR3 DNA reads as TGTGCCAGCAGCCGCGGACAGGGACGTGGCTACACCTTC.

The chain couples TRBV5-1 to TRBJ1-1; D remains ambiguous. CDR3 size: 15 residues. Trimming took 4 bases from V and 4 from J, leaving 17 bases between them. The germline V gene has CDR1 SGHRS and CDR2 YFSETQ. CDR3 sequence reads: CASSLENPSTTEAFF. The CDR3 DNA sequence: TGCGCCAGCAGCCTAGAAAACCCTTCGACCACTGAAGCTTTCTTT.

Note on this clone: At one end the junction does not follow the germline gene, possibly because of a read error. The chain combines TRBV28 with TRBJ2-1; D ambiguous. The CDR3 has 11 amino acids. CDR1 is MDHEN and CDR2 is SYDVKM in the germline V gene. In nucleotides, the CDR3 is TGTGCCAGCAGATCCTTCAATGAGCAGTTCTTC. It translates to CASRSFNEQFF.

The chain combines TRBV5-1 with TRBJ1-4; TRBD1 might be the D (6 bases). The CDR3 runs 17 residues. V shed 4 bases and J shed 3 bases, with 19 bases lying between them. CDR1 is SGHRS, CDR2 YFSETQ, per germline. The CDR3 loop is CASSGGGQTSPNEKLFF. The CDR3 DNA reads TGCGCCAGCAGCGGGGGCGGACAGACCTCACCTAATGAAAAACTGTTTTTT.

V gene TRBV2 combines with J gene TRBJ1-1; maybe TRBD1 (5 bases). CDR1 is SNHLY, CDR2 FYNNEI, per germline. V gave up 4 bases and J gave up 1 base, with 7 bases separating them. CDR3 size: 13 residues. Here the CDR3 DNA reads TGTGCCAGCAGTGCTACAGGGAACACTGAAGCTTTCTTT. As protein: CASSATGNTEAFF.

The V call is TRBV9, the J call TRBJ1-2; 7 bases agree with TRBD1. CDR1 is SGDLS and CDR2 is YYNGEE in the germline V gene. Trimming cost V 3 bases and J 2 bases; bases outside gene matches: 7. The CDR3 has 15 amino acids. The CDR3 DNA follows: TGTGCCAGCAGCGGGGACAGACAGGGAAACTATGGCTACACCTTC. Its translation: CASSGDRQGNYGYTF. Looking up the rest from reference TRBV9 and TRBJ1-2 gives the full variable domain: DSGVTQTPKHLITATGQRVTLRCSPRSGDLSVYWYQQSLDQGLQFLIQYYNGEERAKGNILERFSAQQFPDLHSELNLSSLELGDSALYFCASSGDRQGNYGYTFGSGTRLTVV.

V and J are TRBV5-1 and TRBJ2-5; D may be TRBD2 (5 bases). V lost 1 base and J lost 4, with 17 bases in between. CDR3 length equals 16 residues. Germline CDR1 is SGHRS and CDR2 is YFSETQ. DNA of the CDR3: TGCGCCAGCAGCTTGAATTCCGCCGGCGGGCGAGAGACCCAGTACTTC. Translated: CASSLNSAGGRETQYF.

This chain connects TRBV5-4 to TRBJ2-2, with TRBD2 matching over 8 bases. This CDR3 region has 15 residues. Losses at the gene ends were 4 bases for V and 4 bases for J; bases not matched to a gene: 6. CDR1 and CDR2 (germline): SGHNT, YYREEE (reference sequence). The CDR3 DNA follows: TGTGCCAGCAGCCGAGCGGGAGAGGGCACCGGGGAGCTGTTTTTT. Its protein is CASSRAGEGTGELFF.

The genes are TRBV7-2 and TRBJ1-1; D gene ambiguous. The germline V gene has CDR1 SGHTA and CDR2 FQGNSA. V dropped 5 bases and J dropped 3 bases, with 16 bases sitting between them. The CDR3 sequence is 15 residues long. The CDR3 DNA is TGTGCCAGCAGCCCGGGCCCCCAGGCTTACACTGAAGCTTTCTTT. Protein sequence: CASSPGPQAYTEAFF.

V gene TRBV6-5 combines with J gene TRBJ2-3; tentatively, D is TRBD1 (5 bases). Trimming cost V 2 bases and J 14 bases, with 14 bases left between them. The CDR3 length is 12 residues. CDR1 is MNHEY and CDR2 is SVGAGI in the germline V gene. CDR3 in amino acids: CASSYGAPLGYF. Written as DNA, the CDR3 is TGTGCCAGCAGTTACGGGGCCCCCCTAGGGTATTTT.

This clone was counted once. The chain joins TRBV11-2 to TRBJ2-7; 7 nucleotides align to TRBD1. In germline, CDR1 is SGHAT, CDR2 FQNNGV. The ends lost 5 bases at V and 3 bases at J; junction bases unmatched: 13. This CDR3 spans 16 amino acids. The CDR3 region is CASSPSGTATDYEQYF. The DNA of the CDR3 is TGTGCCAGCAGCCCTTCAGGGACAGCTACTGACTACGAGCAGTACTTC.

This sequence joins TRBV6-5 and TRBJ1-1; 9 nucleotides align to TRBD1. The V segment lost 5 bases and the J segment 4 bases; nucleotides outside the gene matches: 5. Looked up from germline, CDR1 is MNHEY and CDR2 is SVGAGI. The CDR3 covers 14 residues. CDR3 nucleotide sequence: TGTGCCAGCAGTCGGGGACAGGGAGGCACTGAAGCTTTCTTT. The encoded protein is CASSRGQGGTEAFF.

This clone was detected once. The chain links TRBV18 to TRBJ1-1; D is perhaps TRBD1 (6 bases). Looked up from germline, CDR1 is KGHSH and CDR2 is LQKENI. The CDR3 has 15 residues. V was pared by 3 bases and J by 3 bases, with 14 bases between. CDR3 residues: CASSPITGSDTEAFF. The CDR3 coding sequence is TGTGCCAGCTCACCGATTACAGGGTCGGACACTGAAGCTTTCTTT.

The chain links TRBV6-5 to TRBJ1-5; D is ambiguous. Germline CDR1 and CDR2: MNHEY and SVGAGI. This CDR3 comprises 12 residues. The V gene lost 6 bases and the J gene lost 4 bases, with 7 bases spanning the gap. The CDR3 bases are TGTGCCAGCAGACGACTTAATCAGCCCCAGCATTTT. This sequence encodes CASRRLNQPQHF.

This chain joins TRBV7-3 and TRBJ2-1; no clear D gene. From germline, CDR1 is SGHTA and CDR2 FQGTGA. The CDR3 covers 14 residues. Trimming took off 8 bases at V and 10 bases at J, with 21 bases between the two ends. The CDR3 sequence: CASCRVVPCIEQFF. The CDR3 nucleotides are TGTGCCAGCTGTAGGGTTGTGCCCTGCATCGAGCAGTTCTTC.

V usage is TRBV6-1 and J usage is TRBJ1-1, with a weak D call TRBD1 (6 bases). Trimming stripped 6 bases from V and 11 bases from J, with 25 bases between. Germline values: CDR1 MNHNS, CDR2 SASEGT. This CDR3 spans 15 amino acids. CDR3 sequence (DNA): TGTGCCAGCAGCGAACGAGAGAGACGGACAGATAGGGCTTTCTTT. Translating gives CASSERERRTDRAFF.

This chain uses TRBV6-6 with TRBJ2-5; TRBD2 matches at 9 bases. CDR1 is MNHNY, CDR2 SVGAGI, per germline (reference sequence). V was pared by 7 bases and J by 9 bases, with 9 bases of the junction left unmatched. CDR3 size: 13 residues. The CDR3 protein is CASTFSGGGAQYF. CDR3 DNA: TGTGCCAGCACCTTTAGCGGGGGTGGGGCCCAGTACTTC.

This clone was seen only a few times. The chain combines TRBV18 with TRBJ1-6; 9 bases are a match to TRBD1. The germline V gene encodes CDR1 KGHSH and CDR2 LQKENI. The V gene end was trimmed by 6 bases and the J gene end by 9 bases; junction bases not matched to a gene: 6. The CDR3 extends over 14 amino acids. The CDR3 sequence: CASSPTGGSSPLHF. CDR3 nucleotide sequence: TGTGCCAGCTCCCCCACAGGGGGCTCTTCACCCCTCCACTTT.

The chain couples TRBV6-1 to TRBJ1-2, with D uncertain. Germline V CDR1 and CDR2: MNHNS, SASEGT. The V gene lost 0 bases and the J gene lost 8 bases, with 4 bases spanning the gap. The CDR3 is 11 amino acids. DNA for the CDR3: TGTGCCAGCAGTGAAGCGCCGGGCTACACCTTC. It specifies CASSEAPGYTF.

This chain uses TRBV5-4 with TRBJ1-1, with TRBD1 matching 9 bases. The CDR3 has 14 residues. V was clipped by 3 bases and J by 6 bases; unmatched bases: 6. CDR1 is SGHNT, CDR2 YYREEE, per germline (reference sequence). The CDR3 sequence: CASSYPGQGAEAFF. CDR3 coding DNA: TGTGCCAGCAGCTATCCGGGACAGGGTGCTGAAGCTTTCTTT.

The chain employs TRBV6-1 and TRBJ1-1; the D is unclear. CDR1 MNHNS and CDR2 SASEGT come from the germline V gene. With 0 bases removed from V and 2 bases from J, the gap between germline ends came to 22 bases. The CDR3 totals 19 residues. The CDR3 nucleotides are TGTGCCAGCAGTGAAGCAGGAGTAGGGAGGCGGCGAATTAACACTGAAGCTTTCTTT. Protein: CASSEAGVGRRRINTEAFF.

This chain connects TRBV10-3 to TRBJ1-5; the D gene is possibly TRBD1 (5 bases). CDR3 length: 14 amino acids. Germline-derived CDR1 and CDR2 are ENHRY and SYGVKD. Trimming stripped 8 bases from V and 4 bases from J, with 15 bases between. As DNA, the CDR3 is TGTGCCATCCGGGACGACAGTAGTAATCAGCCCCAGCATTTT. Translated: CAIRDDSSNQPQHF.

This sequence joins TRBV6-1 and TRBJ2-1, with 10 bases aligning to TRBD2. After removal of 2 bases from V and 9 bases from J, the junction contained 10 bases not matched to a gene. The germline V gene has CDR1 MNHNS and CDR2 SASEGT. The CDR3 length is 16 residues. CDR3 protein: CASSERLLAGVPEQFF. The DNA of the CDR3 is TGTGCCAGCAGTGAAAGGTTGCTAGCGGGGGTCCCTGAGCAGTTCTTC.

The chain carries TRBV13 and TRBJ1-1; maybe TRBD1 (6 bases). The CDR3 sequence is 17 residues long. Germline V CDR1 and CDR2: PRHDT, FYEKMQ (reference sequence). V dropped 1 base and J dropped 5 bases, with 20 bases sitting between them. CDR3: CASSLESFGGLGTEAFF. The CDR3 nucleotides read TGTGCCAGCAGCTTAGAATCATTTGGGGGGCTCGGGACTGAAGCTTTCTTT.

This sequence joins TRBV9 and TRBJ1-3, with unresolved D. The CDR3 contains 19 residues. V lost 4 bases and J lost 1, with 24 bases in between. CDR1 and CDR2 from the germline V gene are SGDLS and YYNGEE. DNA for the CDR3: TGTGCCAGCAGCAAATCGGGAACTACTAGCCATTCTTCTGGAAACACCATATATTTT. Its translation: CASSKSGTTSHSSGNTIYF. Looking up the rest from reference TRBV9 and TRBJ1-3 gives the full variable domain: DSGVTQTPKHLITATGQRVTLRCSPRSGDLSVYWYQQSLDQGLQFLIQYYNGEERAKGNILERFSAQQFPDLHSELNLSSLELGDSALYFCASSKSGTTSHSSGNTIYFGEGSWLTVV.

The chain recombines TRBV6-1 with TRBJ1-1; D is ambiguous. There are 12 residues in the CDR3. Between the trimmed V and J ends, which lost 1 base and 6 bases, there was a span of 6 bases. CDR1 and CDR2 (germline): MNHNS, SASEGT. The CDR3 region has the DNA TGTGCCAGCAGTGAAGGTCGTGCTGAAGCTTTCTTT. This sequence encodes CASSEGRAEAFF.

V and J are TRBV28 and TRBJ2-3; D gene unclear. Trimming removed 6 bases at V and 2 bases at J, with 6 bases between. Germline values: CDR1 MDHEN, CDR2 SYDVKM. This CDR3 is built from 12 residues. The CDR3 coding sequence is TGTGCCAGCAGGCAGTCCACAGATACGCAGTATTTT. Its protein product is CASRQSTDTQYF.

J is TRBJ2-3 and V is TRBV7-9; no definite D call. Germline CDR1 reads SEHNR; CDR2 reads FQNEAQ (reference sequence). The CDR3 covers 14 residues. The ends were cut back, 5 bases at V and 4 bases at J, with 13 bases in the middle. CDR3 nucleotide sequence: TGTGCCAGCAGCCAAAGTAGTGGGTCAGATACGCAGTATTTT. This encodes CASSQSSGSDTQYF.

The chain employs TRBV9 and TRBJ2-3; D call uncertain. V lost 7 bases, J lost 2 bases, and 14 bases lay in between. CDR1 and CDR2 (germline): SGDLS, YYNGEE. The CDR3 sequence is 14 residues long. CDR3 DNA: TGTGCCAGCTCGTGGCGTCTTTCCACAGATACGCAGTATTTT. It translates to CASSWRLSTDTQYF. The whole variable domain, filled in from reference TRBV9 and TRBJ2-3, reads DSGVTQTPKHLITATGQRVTLRCSPRSGDLSVYWYQQSLDQGLQFLIQYYNGEERAKGNILERFSAQQFPDLHSELNLSSLELGDSALYFCASSWRLSTDTQYFGPGTRLTVL.